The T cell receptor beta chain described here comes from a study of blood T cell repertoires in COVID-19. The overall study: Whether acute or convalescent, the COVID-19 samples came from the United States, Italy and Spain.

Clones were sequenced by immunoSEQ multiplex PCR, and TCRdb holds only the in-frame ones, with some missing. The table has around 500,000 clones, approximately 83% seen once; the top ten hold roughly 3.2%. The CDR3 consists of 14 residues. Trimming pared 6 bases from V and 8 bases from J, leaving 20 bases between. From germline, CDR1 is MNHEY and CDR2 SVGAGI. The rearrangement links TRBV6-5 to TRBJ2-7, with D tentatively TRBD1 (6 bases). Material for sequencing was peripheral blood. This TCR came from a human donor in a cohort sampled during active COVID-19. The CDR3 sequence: CASSQPGALVKQYF. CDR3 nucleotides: TGTGCCAGCAGCCAACCAGGGGCCCTCGTAAAGCAGTACTTC.